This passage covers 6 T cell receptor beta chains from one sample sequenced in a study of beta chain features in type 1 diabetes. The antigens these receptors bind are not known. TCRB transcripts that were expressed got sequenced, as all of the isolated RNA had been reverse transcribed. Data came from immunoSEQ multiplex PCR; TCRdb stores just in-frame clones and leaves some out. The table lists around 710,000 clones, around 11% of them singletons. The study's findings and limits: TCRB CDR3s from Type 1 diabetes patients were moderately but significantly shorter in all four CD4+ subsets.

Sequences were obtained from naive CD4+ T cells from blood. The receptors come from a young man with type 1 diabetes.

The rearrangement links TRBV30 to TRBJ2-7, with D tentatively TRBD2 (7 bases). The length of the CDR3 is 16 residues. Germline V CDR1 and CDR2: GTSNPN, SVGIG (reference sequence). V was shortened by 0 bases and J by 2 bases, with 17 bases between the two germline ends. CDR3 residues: CAWSVGRGRPTYEQYF. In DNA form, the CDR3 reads TGTGCCTGGAGTGTAGGGCGGGGGCGACCGACCTACGAGCAGTACTTC.

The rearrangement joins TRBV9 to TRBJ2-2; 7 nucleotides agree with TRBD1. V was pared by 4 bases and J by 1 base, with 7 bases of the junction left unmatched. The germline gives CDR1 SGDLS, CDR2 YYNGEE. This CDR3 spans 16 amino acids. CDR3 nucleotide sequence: TGTGCCAGCAGCCCCACGGGACAGTTGAACACCGGGGAGCTGTTTTTT. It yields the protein CASSPTGQLNTGELFF.

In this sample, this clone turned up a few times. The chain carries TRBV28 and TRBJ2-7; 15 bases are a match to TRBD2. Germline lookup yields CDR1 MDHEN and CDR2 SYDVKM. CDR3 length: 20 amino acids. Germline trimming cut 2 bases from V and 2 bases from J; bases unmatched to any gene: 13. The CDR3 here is CASSLSLLGGLAGGPYEQYF. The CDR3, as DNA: TGTGCCAGCAGTTTAAGCTTGCTGGGTGGACTAGCGGGGGGGCCCTACGAGCAGTACTTC.

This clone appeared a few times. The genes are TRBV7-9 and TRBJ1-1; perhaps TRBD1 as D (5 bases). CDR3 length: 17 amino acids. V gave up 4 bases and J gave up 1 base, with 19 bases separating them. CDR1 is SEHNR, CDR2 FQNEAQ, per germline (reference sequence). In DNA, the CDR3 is TGTGCCAGCAGCTGGGGTACAGGTGTCACGTCGAACACTGAAGCTTTCTTT. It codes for CASSWGTGVTSNTEAFF.

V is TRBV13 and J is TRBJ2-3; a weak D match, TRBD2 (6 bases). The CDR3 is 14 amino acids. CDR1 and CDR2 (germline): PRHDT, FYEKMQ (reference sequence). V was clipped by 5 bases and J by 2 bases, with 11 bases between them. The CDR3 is CASSPRRATDTQYF. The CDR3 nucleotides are TGTGCCAGCAGCCCCCGGAGGGCCACAGATACGCAGTATTTT.

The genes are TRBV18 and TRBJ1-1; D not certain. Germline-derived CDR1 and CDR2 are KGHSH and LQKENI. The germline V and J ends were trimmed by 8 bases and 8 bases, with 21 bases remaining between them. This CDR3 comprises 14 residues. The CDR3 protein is CASTTGSGEREAFF. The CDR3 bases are TGTGCCAGCACCACCGGGTCTGGGGAAAGGGAAGCTTTCTTT.